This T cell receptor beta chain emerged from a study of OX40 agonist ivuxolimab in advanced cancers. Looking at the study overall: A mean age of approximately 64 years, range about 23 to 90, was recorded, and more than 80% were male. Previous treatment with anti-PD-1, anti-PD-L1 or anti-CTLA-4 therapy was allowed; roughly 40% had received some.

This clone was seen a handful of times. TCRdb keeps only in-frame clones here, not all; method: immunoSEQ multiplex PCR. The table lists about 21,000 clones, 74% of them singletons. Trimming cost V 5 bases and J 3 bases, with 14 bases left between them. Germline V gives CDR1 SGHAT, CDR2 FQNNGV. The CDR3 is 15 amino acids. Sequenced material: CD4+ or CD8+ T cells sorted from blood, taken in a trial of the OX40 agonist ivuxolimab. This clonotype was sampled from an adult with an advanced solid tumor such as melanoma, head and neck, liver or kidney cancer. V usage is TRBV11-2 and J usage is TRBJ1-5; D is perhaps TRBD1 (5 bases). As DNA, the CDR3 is TGTGCCAGCAGCAGATATGGGGGGTCCAATCAGCCCCAGCATTTT. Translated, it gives CASSRYGGSNQPQHF.